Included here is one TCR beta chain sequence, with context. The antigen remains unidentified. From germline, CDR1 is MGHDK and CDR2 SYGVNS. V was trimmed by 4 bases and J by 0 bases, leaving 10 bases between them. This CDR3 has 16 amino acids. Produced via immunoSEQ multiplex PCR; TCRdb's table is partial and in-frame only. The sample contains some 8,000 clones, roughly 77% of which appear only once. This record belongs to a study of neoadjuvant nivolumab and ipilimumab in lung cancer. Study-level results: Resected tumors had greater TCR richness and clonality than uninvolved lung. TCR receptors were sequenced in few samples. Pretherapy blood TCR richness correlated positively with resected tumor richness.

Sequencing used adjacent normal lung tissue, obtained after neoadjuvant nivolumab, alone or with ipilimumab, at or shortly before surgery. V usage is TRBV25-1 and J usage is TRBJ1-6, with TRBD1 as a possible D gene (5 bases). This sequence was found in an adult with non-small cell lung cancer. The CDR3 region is CASSASGNSYNSPLHF. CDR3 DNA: TGTGCCAGCAGTGCCTCAGGGAACTCCTATAATTCACCCCTCCACTTT.